The subject of this entry is one T cell receptor (beta chain). The CDR3 contains 14 residues. Germline values: CDR1 MDHEN, CDR2 SYDVKM. Trimming stripped 2 bases from V and 7 bases from J, with 14 bases between. The data belong to a study of blood T cell repertoires in COVID-19. Across the study: From the United States, Italy and Spain came samples of acute and convalescent COVID-19. T cells, B-cell-depleted T cells, or PBMCs supplied cDNA or gDNA.

Study processing details: It was from reference gene primer amplification that nucleated cell counts were estimated. Clones were read by immunoSEQ multiplex PCR, and TCRdb kept only the in-frame ones, dropping some. V, J and clone size reflect that table, while D and trimming were determined from the DNA. The profile shows some 190,000 clones, approximately 83% of them singletons. The J gene is TRBJ1-2, the V gene TRBV28, with D possibly being TRBD1 (6 bases). The material sequenced was peripheral blood. The clonotype comes from a man aged 55 to 70 with acute or convalescent COVID-19. The CDR3 region has the DNA TGTGCCAGCAGTTTACTGGCGGGGGGCGTTGGCTACACCTTC. Encoded protein: CASSLLAGGVGYTF.